This section outlines one T cell receptor (beta chain) sequence together with its context. CDR1 is KGHSH and CDR2 is LQKENI in the germline V gene. The CDR3 runs to 15 residues. Trimming cost V 1 base and J 1 base, with 8 bases left between them. Data came from immunoSEQ multiplex PCR; TCRdb stores just in-frame clones and leaves some out. The sample carries about 100,000 clones, roughly nine tenths recorded once. The data are from a study of control samples from healthy donors and cancer patients. The gene calls are TRBV18 and TRBJ1-5, with D tentatively TRBD1 (5 bases). Sequenced material: blood. The origin of this receptor is a woman aged 45-65 years in good health. The CDR3 DNA reads as TGTGCCAGCTCACCACTAGGGGAGAGCAATCAGCCCCAGCATTTT. Protein sequence: CASSPLGESNQPQHF.